Listed below are T cell receptor beta chains from one sample, sequenced in a study of blood T cell repertoires in COVID-19. The method was immunoSEQ multiplex PCR; TCRdb's version includes in-frame clones alone and lacks a portion of them. The table lists over 250,000 clones, approximately 80% of them singletons. The sample consisted of PBMCs or T cells enriched from blood (not recorded which). The receptors were gathered from a man between 35 and 55 years old who had been exposed to COVID-19. Both conserved end residues are part of each CDR3. A D gene is named only where the DNA matches it firmly. Only part of the rows carry a size: once, few, many, or a class if the clone is expanded.

clone_size: .; d_call: .; j_call: TRBJ2-7; v_call: TRBV5-4; cdr3_nt: TGTGCCAGCAGCCGGGACTCCTACGAGCAGTACTTC; cdr3_aa: CASSRDSYEQYF
clone_size: .; d_call: TRBD1; j_call: TRBJ1-3; v_call: TRBV9; cdr3_nt: TGTGCCAGCAGCGTAGCGACAGGGATTGGAAACATCATATATTTT; cdr3_aa: CASSVATGIGNIIYF
clone_size: .; d_call: TRBD2; j_call: TRBJ2-1; v_call: TRBV19; cdr3_nt: TGTGGGACTAGCGGGAGAAACGACTACAATGAGCAGTTCTTC; cdr3_aa: CGTSGRNDYNEQFF
clone_size: .; d_call: TRBD1; j_call: TRBJ1-2; v_call: TRBV6-1; cdr3_nt: TGTGCCAGCAGTTCTCAGGGGGCTCAAGGCTACACCTTC; cdr3_aa: CASSSQGAQGYTF
clone_size: few; d_call: TRBD2; j_call: TRBJ2-1; v_call: TRBV7-6; cdr3_nt: TGTGCCAGCAGCTTCGCCGGGACTAGCGGGATTGGTGAGCAGTTCTTC; cdr3_aa: CASSFAGTSGIGEQFF
clone_size: .; d_call: TRBD1; j_call: TRBJ1-3; v_call: TRBV5-4; cdr3_nt: TGTGCCAGCAGTCTACAGGGGGTAAACACCATATATTTT; cdr3_aa: CASSLQGVNTIYF
clone_size: once; d_call: TRBD2; j_call: TRBJ2-1; v_call: TRBV11-2; cdr3_nt: TGTGCCAGCAGCCTTAATCCCCATGGCGGGAGGGCCGTTAATGAGCAGTTCTTC; cdr3_aa: CASSLNPHGGRAVNEQFF
clone_size: .; d_call: .; j_call: TRBJ2-5; v_call: TRBV28; cdr3_nt: TGTGCCAGCAGTCTGATCAACCGGGATCAGTACTTC; cdr3_aa: CASSLINRDQYF
clone_size: once; d_call: .; j_call: TRBJ2-7; v_call: TRBV30; cdr3_nt: TGTGCCTCGTCGACTAGGAGGTACGAGCAGTACTTC; cdr3_aa: CASSTRRYEQYF
clone_size: .; d_call: TRBD1; j_call: TRBJ2-5; v_call: TRBV19; cdr3_nt: TGTGCCAGTAGTTTGGACAGGGGTGGGCAAGAGACCCAGTACTTC; cdr3_aa: CASSLDRGGQETQYF
clone_size: .; d_call: .; j_call: TRBJ2-7; v_call: TRBV6-4; cdr3_nt: TGTGCCAGCAGTGGCCTCGGACAGTCTAGCGGTCGGTTCTACGAGCAGTACTTC; cdr3_aa: CASSGLGQSSGRFYEQYF
clone_size: .; d_call: TRBD1; j_call: TRBJ2-7; v_call: TRBV13; cdr3_nt: TGTGCCAGCAGCGCCGGGACAGGGCCCTACGAGCAGTACTTC; cdr3_aa: CASSAGTGPYEQYF
clone_size: .; d_call: TRBD2; j_call: TRBJ2-4; v_call: TRBV3-1/TRBV3-2; cdr3_nt: TGTGCCAGCAGCCCTTCTGACGGGAGGGTTCCCTTAGCCAAAAACATTCAGTACTTC; cdr3_aa: CASSPSDGRVPLAKNIQYF
clone_size: few; d_call: TRBD1; j_call: TRBJ1-4; v_call: TRBV2; cdr3_nt: TGTGCCAGCAGTCTCAGAGGGACAGCCGGTAATGAAAAACTGTTTTTT; cdr3_aa: CASSLRGTAGNEKLFF
clone_size: once; d_call: .; j_call: TRBJ2-6; v_call: TRBV10-3; cdr3_nt: TGTGCCATCAGGTCCGGGACTGGGGCTGGGGCCAACGTCCTGACTTTC; cdr3_aa: CAIRSGTGAGANVLTF
clone_size: .; d_call: .; j_call: TRBJ2-7; v_call: TRBV4-1; cdr3_nt: TGCGCCAGCAGCCAAGATAGGTCAGGCGGGCTCGAGCAGTACTTC; cdr3_aa: CASSQDRSGGLEQYF
clone_size: .; d_call: .; j_call: TRBJ1-4; v_call: TRBV6-6; cdr3_nt: TGTGCCAGCAGCCCGGATCCGGGTGGAGAAAAACTGTTTTTT; cdr3_aa: CASSPDPGGEKLFF
clone_size: .; d_call: TRBD2; j_call: TRBJ2-7; v_call: TRBV6-5; cdr3_nt: TGTGCCAGCAGTTATCCTAAGACTAGCGGGGCCTACGAGCAGTACTTC; cdr3_aa: CASSYPKTSGAYEQYF
clone_size: .; d_call: .; j_call: TRBJ1-2; v_call: TRBV24-1; cdr3_nt: TGTGCCACCAGTGATTCCCTGAGCTTCGGCTACACCTTC; cdr3_aa: CATSDSLSFGYTF
clone_size: .; d_call: .; j_call: TRBJ2-3; v_call: TRBV12-5; cdr3_nt: TGTGCTAGTGGTTTGGGAGCGGTGGGAGTGGCGCAGTATTTT; cdr3_aa: CASGLGAVGVAQYF
clone_size: .; d_call: .; j_call: TRBJ2-5; v_call: TRBV11-3; cdr3_nt: TGTGCCAGCAGCTTTTCAGGGTTGGGCAAACAAGAGACCCAGTACTTC; cdr3_aa: CASSFSGLGKQETQYF
clone_size: .; d_call: .; j_call: TRBJ2-2; v_call: TRBV19; cdr3_nt: TGTGCCAGTAGTATCACTAGCAGACCTTCCGGGGAGCTGTTTTTT; cdr3_aa: CASSITSRPSGELFF
clone_size: .; d_call: .; j_call: TRBJ2-7; v_call: TRBV2; cdr3_nt: TGTGCCAGCAATCCTAGGGAACAAGATTCCGCAAGACTAGCCTACGAGCAGTACTTC; cdr3_aa: CASNPREQDSARLAYEQYF
clone_size: .; d_call: .; j_call: TRBJ1-6; v_call: TRBV5-8; cdr3_nt: TGTGCCAGCAGCTTGTCTCCAGGAGGGAAGTCACCCCTCCACTTT; cdr3_aa: CASSLSPGGKSPLHF
clone_size: once; d_call: TRBD1; j_call: TRBJ1-2; v_call: TRBV11-3; cdr3_nt: TGTGCCAGCAGCTCAGACAGGGGGACGTCCAACTATGGCTACACCTTC; cdr3_aa: CASSSDRGTSNYGYTF
clone_size: once; d_call: .; j_call: TRBJ1-3; v_call: TRBV12-3/TRBV12-4; cdr3_nt: TGTGCCAGCAGTTTTCAGAACACCATATATTTT; cdr3_aa: CASSFQNTIYF
clone_size: .; d_call: TRBD2; j_call: TRBJ2-3; v_call: TRBV24-1; cdr3_nt: TGTGCCACCAGTGGGGCTAGCGGGAGTGCAACAGATACGCAGTATTTT; cdr3_aa: CATSGASGSATDTQYF
clone_size: .; d_call: .; j_call: TRBJ2-1; v_call: TRBV14; cdr3_nt: TGTGCCAGCAGCCTCACCGGGACAAATTACAATGAGCAGTTCTTC; cdr3_aa: CASSLTGTNYNEQFF
clone_size: .; d_call: .; j_call: TRBJ2-7; v_call: TRBV5-1; cdr3_nt: TGCGCCAGCAGCTCATCGGGACTTTACGAGCAGTACTTC; cdr3_aa: CASSSSGLYEQYF
clone_size: .; d_call: .; j_call: TRBJ2-2; v_call: TRBV6-5; cdr3_nt: TGTGCCAGCAGTTGGGACAAGAACACCGGGGAGCTGTTTTTT; cdr3_aa: CASSWDKNTGELFF
clone_size: .; d_call: TRBD2; j_call: TRBJ2-2; v_call: TRBV11-3; cdr3_nt: TGTGCCAGCAGCGAAACGGGACTAGCGGGTATCTTGGGGGAATCCGGGGAGCTGTTTTTT; cdr3_aa: CASSETGLAGILGESGELFF
clone_size: .; d_call: .; j_call: TRBJ2-1; v_call: TRBV5-1; cdr3_nt: TGCGCCAGCAGCCCGGGCCGGTGGGAGCGGAGACTCTACAATGAGCAGTTCTTC; cdr3_aa: CASSPGRWERRLYNEQFF
clone_size: .; d_call: TRBD1; j_call: TRBJ2-2; v_call: TRBV12-5; cdr3_nt: TGTGCTAGTGGTTTGCGGACAGGGGTCCCCGGGGAGCTGTTTTTT; cdr3_aa: CASGLRTGVPGELFF
clone_size: .; d_call: TRBD2; j_call: TRBJ2-3; v_call: TRBV11-3; cdr3_nt: TGTGCCAGCAGCTTAGGGACTAGTCCCTCGACAGATACGCAGTATTTT; cdr3_aa: CASSLGTSPSTDTQYF